These 29 T cell receptor beta chains originate from one sample sequenced in a study of T cells in localized non-small cell lung cancer. Profiling relied on immunoSEQ multiplex PCR, and the TCRdb table lists in-frame clones only, not all of them. The table lists about 40,000 clones, around 87% of them singletons. The specimen comprised peripheral blood, sampled before any cancer treatment. The receptor set was obtained from a man between 18 and 49 years old with stage I lung adenocarcinoma.

This clone appeared a few times. The genes are TRBV28 and TRBJ1-6; 7 bases are a match to TRBD1. Unmatched junction bases numbered 5, after V lost 8 bases and J lost 7 bases. The CDR3 runs to 13 residues. The germline CDR1 and CDR2 sequences are MDHEN and SYDVKM. CDR3 nucleotide sequence: TGTGCCAGCGGACGGGACAGCAATTCACCCCTCCACTTT. The encoded protein is CASGRDSNSPLHF.

The rearrangement links TRBV10-3 to TRBJ1-1; D is uncertain. This CDR3 has 13 amino acids. V dropped 7 bases and J dropped 6 bases, with 15 bases sitting between them. The germline V gene encodes CDR1 ENHRY and CDR2 SYGVKD. This CDR3 is CAITGSLEAEAFF. In nucleotides, the CDR3 is TGTGCCATCACTGGTTCCTTGGAGGCTGAAGCTTTCTTT.

The chain combines TRBV5-1 with TRBJ2-1, with TRBD2 identical over 11 bases. The CDR3 totals 15 residues. The germline V gene encodes CDR1 SGHRS and CDR2 YFSETQ. Germline trimming cut 5 bases from V and 6 bases from J; bases unmatched to any gene: 7. The CDR3 DNA reads as TGCGCCAGCAGGGCTAGCGGGGGGAGTAGCAATGAGCAGTTCTTC. Its protein is CASRASGGSSNEQFF.

This chain joins TRBV4-3 and TRBJ1-2; D gene unclear. The V gene lost 0 bases and the J gene lost 1 base, with 12 bases spanning the gap. The V gene's germline CDR1 is LGHNA and CDR2 YSLEER. This CDR3 region has 16 residues. CDR3 DNA: TGCGCCAGCAGCCAAGATTGGAACACGTATAACTATGGCTACACCTTC. As protein: CASSQDWNTYNYGYTF.

There are a few counts of this clone. The chain has TRBV19 and TRBJ1-5; maybe TRBD1 (6 bases). The ends were cut back, 5 bases at V and 0 bases at J, with 14 bases in the middle. The CDR3 consists of 16 residues. Germline V gene sequence: CDR1 LNHDA, CDR2 SQIVND (reference sequence). The CDR3 loop reads CASSGGQSNSNQPQHF. In DNA, the CDR3 is TGTGCCAGTAGTGGTGGACAGAGCAATAGCAATCAGCCCCAGCATTTT.

The chain recombines TRBV5-1 with TRBJ2-7; possible D gene TRBD1, 6 bases. Germline CDR1 SGHRS, CDR2 YFSETQ. This CDR3 region has 16 residues. Deletions cut 3 bases from V and 9 bases from J, with 25 bases between. DNA of the CDR3: TGCGCCAGCAGCTCCTACCTCGACAGAGGGATAGGGGGGCAGTACTTC. It yields the protein CASSSYLDRGIGGQYF.

The CDR3 loop reads CASSQDRVYTEAFF. Here the CDR3 DNA reads TGTGCCAGCAGTCAGGACCGAGTCTACACTGAAGCTTTCTTT. The V and J genes are TRBV7-3 and TRBJ1-1; D gene uncertain. Trimming cost V 6 bases and J 3 bases, with 14 bases left between them. CDR1 and CDR2 (germline): SGHTA, FQGTGA. The CDR3 is 14 residues long. The full variable domain, with the rest looked up from reference TRBV7-3 and TRBJ1-1, is GAGVSQTPSNKVTEKGKYVELRCDPISGHTALYWYRQSLGQGPEFLIYFQGTGAADDSGLPNDRFFAVRPEGSVSTLKIQRTERGDSAVYLCASSQDRVYTEAFFGQGTRLTVV.

V is TRBV5-1 and J is TRBJ2-2; TRBD2 agrees at 9 bases. This CDR3 has 15 residues. Germline CDR1 reads SGHRS; CDR2 reads YFSETQ. The ends lost 5 bases at V and 1 base at J; junction bases unmatched: 3. The CDR3 loop reads CASRIAGVNTGELFF. In DNA, the CDR3 is TGCGCCAGCAGAATAGCGGGGGTGAACACCGGGGAGCTGTTTTTT.

The CDR3 DNA reads as TGCGCCAGCAGCCAAAATACAGGGGCCAACACTGAAGCTTTCTTT. Protein sequence: CASSQNTGANTEAFF. The chain links TRBV4-1 to TRBJ1-1; 7 bases are a match to TRBD1. The CDR3 is 15 residues long. V lost 2 bases to trimming and J lost 2 bases; unmatched junction nucleotides: 5. Germline V lookup: CDR1 MGHRA, CDR2 YSYEKL.

The chain recombines TRBV7-3 with TRBJ2-3; perhaps TRBD2 as D (6 bases). Between the trimmed V and J ends, which lost 5 bases and 3 bases, there was a span of 12 bases. The germline gives CDR1 SGHTA, CDR2 FQGTGA. The CDR3 runs to 14 residues. CDR3 nucleotides: TGTGCCAGCAGCCATCAGACTAGTACAGATACGCAGTATTTT. This encodes CASSHQTSTDTQYF.

This chain links TRBV6-1 with TRBJ2-3, with 12 positions matching TRBD2. J lost 7 bases, V lost 3 bases, and 8 bases had no gene match. Germline lookup yields CDR1 MNHNS and CDR2 SASEGT. This CDR3 is built from 16 residues. This CDR3 reads CASSETSSGGAYTQYF. CDR3 DNA: TGTGCCAGCAGTGAGACTTCTAGCGGGGGGGCTTATACGCAGTATTTT.

There are a few counts of this clone. This chain connects TRBV30 to TRBJ2-1; D may match TRBD1 or TRBD2 (5 bases each). Looked up from germline, CDR1 is GTSNPN and CDR2 is SVGIG (reference sequence). The germline V and J ends were trimmed by 8 bases and 0 bases, with 8 bases remaining between them. The CDR3 length is 12 residues. The CDR3 loop reads CAQGRSYNEQFF. In DNA, the CDR3 is TGTGCCCAGGGACGCTCCTACAATGAGCAGTTCTTC. Full variable domain (outside the CDR3, taken from reference TRBV30 and TRBJ2-1): SQTIHQWPATLVQPVGSPLSLECTVEGTSNPNLYWYRQAAGRGLQLLFYSVGIGQISSEVPQNLSASRPQDRQFILSSKKLLLSDSGFYLCAQGRSYNEQFFGPGTRLTVL.

The rearrangement uses TRBV19 and TRBJ1-1; D is uncertain. The germline V gene encodes CDR1 LNHDA and CDR2 SQIVND (reference sequence). The CDR3 spans 15 residues. V was trimmed by 3 bases and J by 1 base, leaving 12 bases between them. Here the CDR3 reads CASSIVYGSNTEAFF. The CDR3 DNA follows: TGTGCCAGTAGTATCGTATATGGGTCGAACACTGAAGCTTTCTTT.

The table lists this clone with a few counts. The chain combines TRBV4-3 with TRBJ1-5; D is ambiguous. The CDR3 consists of 13 residues. Per the germline V gene, CDR1 is LGHNA and CDR2 is YSLEER. V was pared by 0 bases and J by 7 bases, with 7 bases between. The CDR3 region has the DNA TGCGCCAGCAGCCAAGAACGCCACCAGCCCCAGCATTTT. Protein sequence: CASSQERHQPQHF.

The chain carries TRBV19 and TRBJ1-1, with D perhaps TRBD1 (5 bases). CDR3 length: 14 residues. V dropped 5 bases and J dropped 1 base, with 11 bases sitting between them. The germline V gene encodes CDR1 LNHDA and CDR2 SQIVND (reference sequence). The CDR3 loop is CASSAFDRNTEAFF. The CDR3, as DNA: TGTGCCAGTAGTGCCTTCGACAGGAACACTGAAGCTTTCTTT.

The chain has TRBV6-1 and TRBJ1-2; tentatively, D is TRBD1 (6 bases). CDR1 is MNHNS, CDR2 SASEGT, per germline. This CDR3 region has 18 residues. With 1 base removed from V and 8 bases from J, the gap between germline ends came to 26 bases. This CDR3 reads CASSEGGSTGRRVQGYTF. The CDR3 DNA follows: TGTGCCAGCAGTGAAGGAGGATCGACAGGTCGAAGGGTGCAGGGCTACACCTTC.

This clone is medium-sized by share. V and J are TRBV27 and TRBJ1-6; TRBD1 matches at 8 bases. From germline, CDR1 is MNHEY and CDR2 SMNVEV (reference sequence). The CDR3 extends over 15 amino acids. Losses at the gene ends were 5 bases for V and 7 bases for J; bases not matched to a gene: 7. The CDR3: CASSARGLGNSPLHF. In nucleotides, the CDR3 is TGTGCCAGCAGTGCCAGGGGGCTGGGCAATTCACCCCTCCACTTT.

The chain employs TRBV28 and TRBJ1-5, with D unresolved. V gave up 4 bases and J gave up 1 base, with 11 bases separating them. The CDR3 totals 15 residues. Germline V gene lookup returns CDR1 MDHEN and CDR2 SYDVKM. CDR3 coding DNA: TGTGCCAGCAGTTCGCCTGTGTCGAGCAATCAGCCCCAGCATTTT. This translates into CASSSPVSSNQPQHF.

The rearrangement joins TRBV7-9 to TRBJ1-3, with unresolved D. Looked up from germline, CDR1 is SEHNR and CDR2 is FQNEAQ (reference sequence). The germline V and J ends were trimmed by 4 bases and 4 bases, with 11 bases remaining between them. The CDR3 loop spans 14 amino acids. The CDR3 here is CASSSRSLGNTIYF. The CDR3 DNA sequence: TGTGCCAGCAGCTCACGTAGCCTCGGAAACACCATATATTTT.

The chain uses TRBV15 and TRBJ1-2; D gene unclear. Trimming pared 0 bases from V and 8 bases from J, leaving 10 bases between. The CDR3 length is 13 residues. CDR1 is LNHNV, CDR2 YYDKDF, per germline (reference sequence). CDR3 region: CATSREIGSGYTF. The CDR3 DNA reads TGTGCCACCAGCAGAGAAATTGGGTCGGGCTACACCTTC.

The chain uses TRBV27 and TRBJ2-7, with D perhaps being TRBD1 or TRBD2 (6 bases each). Trimming left V 2 bases short and J 2 bases short, with 10 bases between. The CDR3 totals 14 residues. The germline V gene encodes CDR1 MNHEY and CDR2 SMNVEV (reference sequence). CDR3 bases: TGTGCCAGCAGTTTAGGGGGGCCTACCTACGAGCAGTACTTC. Translation gives CASSLGGPTYEQYF.

The chain uses TRBV6-1 and TRBJ1-2, with D hard to call. CDR1 and CDR2 from the germline V gene are MNHNS and SASEGT. The length of the CDR3 is 14 residues. The V end was cut by 4 bases, the J end by 0 bases, with 9 bases between. The CDR3 DNA follows: TGTGCCAGCAGTGGGGCACCACCTAACTATGGCTACACCTTC. Protein sequence: CASSGAPPNYGYTF.

The chain is built from TRBV28 and TRBJ1-4, with D perhaps TRBD1 (5 bases). The germline V and J ends were trimmed by 2 bases and 8 bases, with 15 bases remaining between them. This CDR3 spans 15 amino acids. CDR1 MDHEN and CDR2 SYDVKM come from the germline V gene. CDR3 loop: CASSLGAGGVEKLFF. DNA for the CDR3: TGTGCCAGCAGTTTAGGAGCGGGGGGGGTGGAAAAACTGTTTTTT.

In DNA form, the CDR3 reads TGTGCCAGCAGATTTACCGGGGATCAGCCCCAGCATTTT. Residues: CASRFTGDQPQHF. The genes are TRBV6-6 and TRBJ1-5; D not certain. V was cut by 6 bases and J by 5 bases, with 11 bases left in between. The germline V gene has CDR1 MNHNY and CDR2 SVGAGI (reference sequence). The CDR3 covers 13 residues.

This clone was seen only a few times. The rearrangement joins TRBV10-3 to TRBJ2-3; D is perhaps TRBD1 or TRBD2 (5 bases each). The CDR3 is 14 residues long. The V gene's germline CDR1 is ENHRY and CDR2 SYGVKD. Trimming left V 6 bases short and J 0 bases short, with 10 bases between. CDR3 DNA sequence: TGTGCCATCAGCTCAGGGACGAGCACAGATACGCAGTATTTT. Translating it yields CAISSGTSTDTQYF.

This chain uses TRBV6-6 with TRBJ1-2; D not certain. This CDR3 is built from 14 residues. Trimming removed 6 bases from V and 5 bases from J, with 16 bases in between. The germline V gene encodes CDR1 MNHNY and CDR2 SVGAGI (reference sequence). The CDR3 loop is CASRPPATPYGYTF. The CDR3 DNA follows: TGTGCCAGCAGACCCCCTGCGACACCGTATGGCTACACCTTC.

V usage is TRBV28 and J usage is TRBJ2-3; either TRBD1 or TRBD2 may fit D (5 bases each). The ends were cut back, 5 bases at V and 2 bases at J, with 14 bases in the middle. The CDR3 is 15 residues long. Germline V lookup: CDR1 MDHEN, CDR2 SYDVKM. CDR3 amino acids: CASSIGAVDTDTQYF. CDR3 in DNA: TGTGCCAGCAGTATCGGGGCGGTGGACACAGATACGCAGTATTTT.

This clone was observed a few times. This chain uses TRBV28 with TRBJ2-3; 7 nucleotides align to TRBD2. Germline CDR1 is MDHEN and CDR2 is SYDVKM. V was clipped by 5 bases and J by 0 bases; unmatched bases: 5. CDR3 size: 15 residues. This chain's CDR3 is CASSASGGSTDTQYF. CDR3 DNA sequence: TGTGCCAGCAGTGCCTCGGGGGGAAGCACAGATACGCAGTATTTT.

The V and J genes are TRBV29-1 and TRBJ2-5; D may be TRBD2 (5 bases). V was trimmed by 7 bases and J by 3 bases, leaving 6 bases between them. The CDR3 covers 10 residues. The germline CDR1 and CDR2 sequences are SQVTM and ANQGSEA. In DNA, the CDR3 is TGCAGCGCCGGGGAAGAGACCCAGTACTTC. Its protein product is CSAGEETQYF.